At least ten counts were recorded for the clone carrying this T cell receptor beta chain. Antigen specificity is unknown. Trimming removed 3 bases from V and 1 base from J, with 9 bases in between. Per germline, CDR1 SGHAT and CDR2 FQNNGV. The length of the CDR3 is 15 residues. The data originate from a study of T cells after yellow fever vaccination. General observations from the study: Only a minor proportion of clonotypes was detected across both CD4 and CD8 compartments.

The authors made TCR cDNA by 5'RACE template switching, adding a universal primer site and UMIs. TCRdb ran MiXCR on the 5' RACE reads and lists one entry per CDR3 protein. The sample includes some 300,000 distinct CDR3 sequences, less than 9.5% of them seen just once. The sample consisted of CD4+ T cells sorted from PBMCs, taken 5 days after the yellow fever booster vaccination. This sequence originates from a man aged 18 to 30 who received the YFV17D yellow fever vaccine. The chain couples TRBV11-2 to TRBJ2-2; D gene uncertain. CDR3 bases: TGTGCCAGCAGCTTGAGGCCGATGAACACCGGGGAGCTGTTTTTT. It codes for CASSLRPMNTGELFF.